This T cell receptor (beta chain) was recovered during a study of T cell repertoires in cytomegalovirus infection. About the research overall: Indications of both CMV infection and matching HLA type were provided by public TCR beta signatures. General study points: Predominance within the ex vivo response was attributable to HLA-C-restricted CMV-specific TCR beta clonotypes.

TCRdb used MiXCR to reprocess the reads, holding one entry per CDR3 protein. The sample holds about 280,000 distinct CDR3 sequences; around 20% are singletons and the top ten take roughly a fifth. This clonotype was observed at least ten times. Antigen unknown. This CDR3 is built from 13 residues. Trimming pared 1 base from V and 5 bases from J, leaving 9 bases between. Germline V gives CDR1 SGHNT, CDR2 YENEEA. This specimen consisted of cultured PBMCs, obtained from culture after CMV antigen stimulation. V usage is TRBV11-3 and J usage is TRBJ2-7; D is perhaps TRBD2 (6 bases). This TCR was sampled from a human donor in good health (CMV status not recorded). Some clones in this sample may be carry-over from other donors' samples. In DNA, the CDR3 is TGTGCCAGCAGCTTAGGGAGGGCCCACGAGCAGTACGTC. As protein: CASSLGRAHEQYV.